This T cell receptor (beta chain) came from a study of vaccination and CD4 T cells after COVID-19. Overall study context: Six males and four females, two of them Hispanic, were enrolled as convalescents. Cells were stimulated with overlapping spike peptides from SARS-CoV-2, HCoV-NL63, HCoV-OC43 and HCoV-229E. Study-wide results and caveats: A nonsignificant rise from roughly 22 to 38 was seen in the median number of SARS-CoV-2-reactive clonotypes.

The treatment: roughly 11-day PBMC culture with coronavirus spike peptide pools or control peptides (ViraFEST assay). Germline CDR1 DFQATT, CDR2 SNEGSKA (reference sequence). The CDR3 runs 15 residues. The ends lost 3 bases at V and 3 bases at J; junction bases unmatched: 4. With the Oncomine TCR Beta short-read assay, DNA from cultured CD4+ T cells was sequenced. TCRdb itself ran the PCR reads through MiXCR, one entry per CDR3 protein. The sample contains 15,000 or so distinct CDR3 sequences, about 60% of which appear only once. The table lists this clonotype with a few counts. The target antigen is unknown.

The source of this sequence is a human donor who had recovered from COVID-19. Source material: CD4+ T cells from blood, cultured in vitro. This rearrangement joins TRBV20-1 to TRBJ2-4; 11 positions agree with TRBD1. CDR3 in DNA: TGCAGTGCTAGGCGGGACAGGGGGGGCAAAAACATTCAGTACTTC. Its protein product is CSARRDRGGKNIQYF.